The sequence of this TCR beta chain was determined in a study of blood T cell repertoires in COVID-19. Participants were placed into cohorts based on the clinical history they reported. Libraries were prepared by immunoSEQ multiplex PCR; TCRdb keeps only in-frame clonotypes and omits some of them. The sample carries 400,000 to 500,000 clones, over 75% recorded once. The clonotype was recovered from a woman aged 40-49 years who had recovered from COVID-19. The sample taken for sequencing was PBMCs or T cells enriched from blood (not recorded which).

This CDR3 is CASSLRTYEQYF. Here the CDR3 DNA reads TGTGCCAGCAGTTTACGTACCTACGAGCAGTACTTC. The rearrangement joins TRBV28 to TRBJ2-7; D remains ambiguous. V lost 2 bases and J 2 bases, leaving 4 bases between the germline ends. CDR1 is MDHEN, CDR2 SYDVKM, per germline. The length of the CDR3 is 12 residues.